This is a list of T cell receptor beta chains from one sample in a study of identical twins. Using its own MiXCR run on the 5' RACE reads, TCRdb lists one record per CDR3 protein. The data hold 460,000 or so distinct CDR3 sequences, with 12% to 15% observed a single time. These records were also assigned to another study, of yellow fever vaccine responses in identical twins.

The sequenced sample was CD4+ T cells sorted from blood. These receptors were taken from a young woman in good health. The CDR3 runs from the conserved cysteine through the conserved F or W. A D gene is named only where the DNA matches it firmly. Size is omitted from some rows. Given values are once, few, many or a class for expanded clones.

CDR3nt: TGCAGCGTTTCGGTTGGAAACTATGGCTACACCTTC; CDR3aa: CSVSVGNYGYTF; v_gene: TRBV29-1; j_gene: TRBJ1-2; abundance: few; d_gene: .
CDR3nt: TGTGCCAGCTCACCAGGAAGAACAGGCACCGGGGAGCTGTTTTTT; CDR3aa: CASSPGRTGTGELFF; v_gene: TRBV18; j_gene: TRBJ2-2; abundance: .; d_gene: .
CDR3nt: TGCAGTGCCTCCGGGACAGGCTTTTACAATGAGCAGTTCTTC; CDR3aa: CSASGTGFYNEQFF; v_gene: TRBV20-1; j_gene: TRBJ2-1; abundance: .; d_gene: TRBD1
CDR3nt: TGTGCCAGCAGCCAATCGGAAAAACTGTTTTTT; CDR3aa: CASSQSEKLFF; v_gene: TRBV3-1; j_gene: TRBJ1-4; abundance: few; d_gene: .
CDR3nt: TGCGCCAGCAGCTCTGGACTAGCGCCTCTCCAAGAGACCCAGTACTTC; CDR3aa: CASSSGLAPLQETQYF; v_gene: TRBV5-1; j_gene: TRBJ2-5; abundance: few; d_gene: TRBD2
CDR3nt: TGTGCCAGCAGTGGGGACGTTAATGAGCAGTTCTTC; CDR3aa: CASSGDVNEQFF; v_gene: TRBV2; j_gene: TRBJ2-1; abundance: .; d_gene: .
CDR3nt: TGTGCCAGCAGCAAACGGACTAGCGGGGGGGCGGGTATTAGCACAGATACGCAGTATTTT; CDR3aa: CASSKRTSGGAGISTDTQYF; v_gene: TRBV7-2; j_gene: TRBJ2-3; abundance: many; d_gene: TRBD2
CDR3nt: TGTGCCAGCAGTTACTTTAGCGGGAGGAAAAATGAGCAGTTCTTC; CDR3aa: CASSYFSGRKNEQFF; v_gene: TRBV6-5; j_gene: TRBJ2-1; abundance: few; d_gene: TRBD2
CDR3nt: TGCGGTGCCCCCCGGTTCCAGGGATCTCAGCCCCAGCATTTT; CDR3aa: CGAPRFQGSQPQHF; v_gene: TRBV20-1; j_gene: TRBJ1-5; abundance: once; d_gene: .
CDR3nt: TGTGCCAGTAGTACCGGACTAGCGGGAGTTGTTGAGCAGTTCTTC; CDR3aa: CASSTGLAGVVEQFF; v_gene: TRBV19; j_gene: TRBJ2-1; abundance: few; d_gene: TRBD2
CDR3nt: TGTGCCAGCAGTTTTAGGGATGAGCAGTTCTTC; CDR3aa: CASSFRDEQFF; v_gene: TRBV12-3/TRBV12-4; j_gene: TRBJ2-1; abundance: many; d_gene: .
CDR3nt: TGTGCCAGCAGCTTAGTGCGGGAGGGCCCTCGGGAGCAGTACTTC; CDR3aa: CASSLVREGPREQYF; v_gene: TRBV7-2; j_gene: TRBJ2-7; abundance: .; d_gene: TRBD2
CDR3nt: TGTGCCAGCAGTCTGACAGGGGGGGTCACCGGGGAGCTGTTTTTT; CDR3aa: CASSLTGGVTGELFF; v_gene: TRBV12-3/TRBV12-4; j_gene: TRBJ2-2; abundance: .; d_gene: TRBD1
CDR3nt: TGTGCCAGCAGCTTAGATCCGGCGGGAGTAGAGACCCAGTACTTC; CDR3aa: CASSLDPAGVETQYF; v_gene: TRBV11-2; j_gene: TRBJ2-5; abundance: few; d_gene: TRBD2
CDR3nt: TGTGCCAGCAGTCAACGACTAGCGGGAGGACACAATGAGCAGTTCTTC; CDR3aa: CASSQRLAGGHNEQFF; v_gene: TRBV6-1; j_gene: TRBJ2-1; abundance: few; d_gene: TRBD2
CDR3nt: TGTGCCAGCATCCAGGGGGCCCCAGACCTATACAATGAGCAGTTCTTC; CDR3aa: CASIQGAPDLYNEQFF; v_gene: TRBV7-8; j_gene: TRBJ2-1; abundance: few; d_gene: TRBD1
CDR3nt: TGTGCCAGCAGCCATGTAACCGGGACTAGCGGGGGCCAAGAGACCCAGTACTTC; CDR3aa: CASSHVTGTSGGQETQYF; v_gene: TRBV4-2; j_gene: TRBJ2-5; abundance: few; d_gene: TRBD2
CDR3nt: TGTGCCAGCAGCTTAGCCCCCGGGCCCGAGCAGTACTTC; CDR3aa: CASSLAPGPEQYF; v_gene: TRBV7-9; j_gene: TRBJ2-7; abundance: few; d_gene: .
CDR3nt: TGCGCCAGCAGCTGGCAGGGTAATGAGCAGTTCTTC; CDR3aa: CASSWQGNEQFF; v_gene: TRBV5-1; j_gene: TRBJ2-1; abundance: many; d_gene: .
CDR3nt: TGCAGCGTTGTTCGGGGAAGTGGCACAGATACGCAGTATTTT; CDR3aa: CSVVRGSGTDTQYF; v_gene: TRBV29-1; j_gene: TRBJ2-3; abundance: .; d_gene: .
CDR3nt: TGTGCCAGCAGTTACTCGGGACAGGGCACCGGGGAGCTGTTTTTT; CDR3aa: CASSYSGQGTGELFF; v_gene: TRBV6-5; j_gene: TRBJ2-2; abundance: many; d_gene: TRBD1
CDR3nt: TGTGCCAGCAGCTTAGGGGTGGGTGGACTAGCGGGTGAGCAGTTCTTC; CDR3aa: CASSLGVGGLAGEQFF; v_gene: TRBV7-2; j_gene: TRBJ2-1; abundance: few; d_gene: TRBD2
CDR3nt: TGCAGTGCTAGAGATACGGGACAGGGGTACAATGAGCAGTTCTTC; CDR3aa: CSARDTGQGYNEQFF; v_gene: TRBV20-1; j_gene: TRBJ2-1; abundance: .; d_gene: TRBD1
CDR3nt: TGCAGTGCCAGTTTGGGGAATAATTCACCCCTCCACTTT; CDR3aa: CSASLGNNSPLHF; v_gene: TRBV20-1; j_gene: TRBJ1-6; abundance: .; d_gene: .
CDR3nt: TGCGCCAGCAGCAATACAGGGCCCAGCTCCTACAATGAGCAGTTCTTC; CDR3aa: CASSNTGPSSYNEQFF; v_gene: TRBV5-1; j_gene: TRBJ2-1; abundance: few; d_gene: .
CDR3nt: TGTGCCAGCAGTTTATACGACAGGTCAAACGAGCAGTACTTC; CDR3aa: CASSLYDRSNEQYF; v_gene: TRBV28; j_gene: TRBJ2-7; abundance: few; d_gene: .
CDR3nt: TGCAGTGCCCCGGGCGTGGGGGGCCTCCCTGAGACCCAGTACTTC; CDR3aa: CSAPGVGGLPETQYF; v_gene: TRBV20-1; j_gene: TRBJ2-5; abundance: .; d_gene: .
CDR3nt: TGCAGTGCTGCAGGAATCTCCGGGAACACCGGGGAGCTGTTTTTT; CDR3aa: CSAAGISGNTGELFF; v_gene: TRBV20-1; j_gene: TRBJ2-2; abundance: few; d_gene: .
CDR3nt: TGTGCCAGCAGACCCGTGAGTAATAGCAATCAGCCCCAGCATTTT; CDR3aa: CASRPVSNSNQPQHF; v_gene: TRBV5-5; j_gene: TRBJ1-5; abundance: .; d_gene: .
CDR3nt: TGCAGTGCCGTAACACCCCCTCGCTACGAGCAGTACTTC; CDR3aa: CSAVTPPRYEQYF; v_gene: TRBV20-1; j_gene: TRBJ2-7; abundance: few; d_gene: .
CDR3nt: TGTGCCATCAGTGAGTCCAGAGACAATGAGCAGTTCTTC; CDR3aa: CAISESRDNEQFF; v_gene: TRBV10-3; j_gene: TRBJ2-1; abundance: .; d_gene: .
CDR3nt: TGTGCCAGCAGGCAAGTCCTCTACAGCACAGATACGCAGTATTTT; CDR3aa: CASRQVLYSTDTQYF; v_gene: TRBV2; j_gene: TRBJ2-3; abundance: .; d_gene: .
CDR3nt: TGTGCCAGCAGTCTACGGACAGGGAATCTCGCGAACACCGGGGAGCTGTTTTTT; CDR3aa: CASSLRTGNLANTGELFF; v_gene: TRBV6-5; j_gene: TRBJ2-2; abundance: .; d_gene: TRBD1
CDR3nt: TGTGCCAGCAGCCCATGGGACAGGGGAACAGATACGCAGTATTTT; CDR3aa: CASSPWDRGTDTQYF; v_gene: TRBV3-1; j_gene: TRBJ2-3; abundance: .; d_gene: TRBD1
CDR3nt: TGTGCCAGCAAGGGGACGGGCTCGAACACCGGGGAGCTGTTTTTT; CDR3aa: CASKGTGSNTGELFF; v_gene: TRBV2; j_gene: TRBJ2-2; abundance: .; d_gene: .
CDR3nt: TGTGCCAGCATATCAGGGGGCGTCATGAAGACCCAGTACTTC; CDR3aa: CASISGGVMKTQYF; v_gene: TRBV28; j_gene: TRBJ2-5; abundance: .; d_gene: TRBD1
CDR3nt: TGCGCCAGCAGCTTTGGGCAGAACACAGATACGCAGTATTTT; CDR3aa: CASSFGQNTDTQYF; v_gene: TRBV5-1; j_gene: TRBJ2-3; abundance: many; d_gene: .
CDR3nt: TGCAGTGCCGGTGTGGGTAGCGGGAGAGAAGAGACCCAGTACTTC; CDR3aa: CSAGVGSGREETQYF; v_gene: TRBV20-1; j_gene: TRBJ2-5; abundance: .; d_gene: TRBD2
CDR3nt: TGCGCCAGCAGCCAAGAGTTTGGCACTGAAGCTTTCTTT; CDR3aa: CASSQEFGTEAFF; v_gene: TRBV4-3; j_gene: TRBJ1-1; abundance: .; d_gene: .
CDR3nt: TGCGCCAGCAGCCAGGACAGGGGGCCGTACAATTTCGATGAGCAGTTCTTC; CDR3aa: CASSQDRGPYNFDEQFF; v_gene: TRBV4-3; j_gene: TRBJ2-1; abundance: few; d_gene: TRBD1
CDR3nt: TGTGCCAGCAGATCAGGACAGAACACCGGGGAGCTGTTTTTT; CDR3aa: CASRSGQNTGELFF; v_gene: TRBV28; j_gene: TRBJ2-2; abundance: .; d_gene: .
CDR3nt: TGCGCCAGCAGTGGGACTAGCGGGAGAAATGAGCAGTTCTTC; CDR3aa: CASSGTSGRNEQFF; v_gene: TRBV5-1; j_gene: TRBJ2-1; abundance: many; d_gene: TRBD2
CDR3nt: TGTGCCAGCAGCCCGACCCCCGGGAACGCTTTCTTT; CDR3aa: CASSPTPGNAFF; v_gene: TRBV11-2; j_gene: TRBJ1-1; abundance: few; d_gene: .
CDR3nt: TGCAGTGCTAGAGTCCTCCTTACTCTTTCCACAGATACGCAGTATTTT; CDR3aa: CSARVLLTLSTDTQYF; v_gene: TRBV20-1; j_gene: TRBJ2-3; abundance: .; d_gene: .
CDR3nt: TGTGCCATCAGCGAACCGGCCCTACAGACCCAGTACTTC; CDR3aa: CAISEPALQTQYF; v_gene: TRBV10-3; j_gene: TRBJ2-5; abundance: .; d_gene: .
CDR3nt: TGTGCCAGCACGGGCCGTCACTACGAGCAGTACTTC; CDR3aa: CASTGRHYEQYF; v_gene: TRBV6-5; j_gene: TRBJ2-7; abundance: .; d_gene: .
CDR3nt: TGTGCCAGCAGCCGACTTGACAGGGCCGGGGCCAACGTCCTGACTTTC; CDR3aa: CASSRLDRAGANVLTF; v_gene: TRBV4-2; j_gene: TRBJ2-6; abundance: .; d_gene: TRBD1
CDR3nt: TGTGCCAGCAGTTCCCTGGCCTCCGAAAACTACAATGAGCAGTTCTTC; CDR3aa: CASSSLASENYNEQFF; v_gene: TRBV28; j_gene: TRBJ2-1; abundance: .; d_gene: .
CDR3nt: TGTGCCAGCAGCTCAGGGGAAACAGGGAACACTGAAGCTTTCTTT; CDR3aa: CASSSGETGNTEAFF; v_gene: TRBV7-2; j_gene: TRBJ1-1; abundance: .; d_gene: .
CDR3nt: TGCAGTGCTAGAACTAGCGGGAGGGCCTACGAGCAGTACTTC; CDR3aa: CSARTSGRAYEQYF; v_gene: TRBV20-1; j_gene: TRBJ2-7; abundance: few; d_gene: TRBD2
CDR3nt: TGTGCCAGCAGTTACTCGACTTTGGATGGCTACACCTTC; CDR3aa: CASSYSTLDGYTF; v_gene: TRBV6-6; j_gene: TRBJ1-2; abundance: few; d_gene: .
CDR3nt: TGTGCCAGCAGCCCCCCTTTTGGGACGGGGCTCTACGAGCAGTACTTC; CDR3aa: CASSPPFGTGLYEQYF; v_gene: TRBV3-1; j_gene: TRBJ2-7; abundance: .; d_gene: .
CDR3nt: TGTGCCAGCAGTACCTTCGGCAGGGACGAATACGAGCAGTACTTC; CDR3aa: CASSTFGRDEYEQYF; v_gene: TRBV6-1; j_gene: TRBJ2-7; abundance: few; d_gene: .